These T cell receptor beta chains were read from a single sample in a study of T cell changes during pregnancy in multiple sclerosis. Assay used: immunoSEQ multiplex PCR; TCRdb lists only in-frame clones, some missing. The table includes approximately 13,000 clones, about 91% detected once. This sample comprised CD8+ T cells from peripheral blood mononuclear cells, obtained in the second trimester of pregnancy. These receptors all stem from a female donor in good health, enrolled as a control in a pregnancy study. Each CDR3 is given without its conserved first and last residue.

j_gene | v_gene | CDR3aa
TRBJ2-1 | TRBV6-1 | ASSEAGGTGYNEQF
TRBJ2-1 | TRBV11-3 | ASSRSGGHNEQF
TRBJ2-1 | TRBV6-5 | ASSGGTGVHNEQF
TRBJ2-1 | TRBV9 | ASSVDSSGGTNEQF
TRBJ2-5 | TRBV6-1 | ASSEGRGAETQY
TRBJ2-7 | TRBV27 | ASSTQDRGRNEQY
TRBJ2-3 | TRBV30 | AWSGLGGPTDTQY
TRBJ2-7 | TRBV11-2 | ASSQETSGSYEQY
TRBJ2-6 | TRBV4-3 | ASSQGGEGSGANVLT
TRBJ2-1 | TRBV19 | ASSQRQGRIDEQF
TRBJ2-3 | TRBV6-4 | ASSENSGSTDTQY
TRBJ2-5 | TRBV25-1 | ASSEPAVQGETQY
TRBJ1-4 | TRBV5-1 | ASSQDRGRGNEKLF
TRBJ1-5 | TRBV28 | ASSFNRGGQPQH
TRBJ2-2 | TRBV15 | ATSRDGAKWGGLGRTGELF
TRBJ2-1 | TRBV6-5 | ASSHLGQIHNEQF
TRBJ2-1 | TRBV6-4 | ASSDSEGPYNEQF
TRBJ1-1 | TRBV19 | ASSSLDRPPEAF
TRBJ2-3 | TRBV5-1 | ASSPYAGFTDTQY
TRBJ2-2 | TRBV7-3 | ASSFSPWGLPGELF
TRBJ2-2 | TRBV11-3 | ASSLRGTGDTGELF
TRBJ2-7 | TRBV9 | ASSVGSTGGYEQY
TRBJ1-2 | TRBV9 | ASSAPGTDYGYT
TRBJ2-1 | TRBV7-9 | ASSLATSGIDNEQF
TRBJ1-2 | TRBV4-3 | ASSQEAGVGGYT
TRBJ1-5 | TRBV19 | ASTSGTGGNQPQH
TRBJ2-7 | TRBV6-5 | ASSYGGEAYEQY
TRBJ2-1 | TRBV9 | ASSKTPARLAGVWDEQF
TRBJ2-5 | TRBV27 | ASSPTASGEQETQY
TRBJ1-1 | TRBV4-1 | ASSLKEGELAEAF
TRBJ2-1 | TRBV27 | ASSFYPGVYNEQF
TRBJ2-1 | TRBV11-3 | ASSEGLAGGPYNEQF
TRBJ1-4 | TRBV4-3 | ASSTSGVVNEKLF
TRBJ2-7 | TRBV21-1 | ASSKGAYAPEQY
TRBJ2-3 | TRBV10-3 | AISGGLGTDTQY
TRBJ2-4 | TRBV2 | ASINSGRAQDIQY
TRBJ2-2 | TRBV19 | ASRIAGGRISNTGELF
TRBJ2-7 | TRBV2 | ASSKGQGYEQY
TRBJ2-1 | TRBV6-1 | ASSEAGGSYNEQF
TRBJ2-3 | TRBV9 | ASSVAGLAGDSTDTQY
TRBJ1-1 | TRBV6-6 | ASSYSRTDAGAF
TRBJ2-7 | TRBV9 | ASSEGGTSDYEQY
TRBJ1-6 | TRBV19 | ATAREVGTPNSPLH
TRBJ2-7 | TRBV4-3 | ASSPVRTGPYLRGEQY
TRBJ1-2 | TRBV4-3 | ASSQDRQVASYT
TRBJ2-7 | TRBV30 | AWSAWTSGTSYEQY
TRBJ1-4 | TRBV2 | ASEGELGEKLF
TRBJ2-7 | TRBV2 | ASSESGGYYYEQY
TRBJ1-2 | TRBV4-2 | ASNLGQGANGYT
TRBJ2-3 | TRBV27 | ASTERGSTDTQY
TRBJ1-2 | TRBV19 | ASRTVAYGYT
TRBJ2-1 | TRBV19 | ASSIWLGAEQF
TRBJ2-5 | TRBV10-1 | ASSDRTVWQETQY
TRBJ1-2 | TRBV6-1 | ASSEDSPANYGYT
TRBJ2-3 | TRBV30 | AWSAGLAGREDTQY
TRBJ1-2 | TRBV4-1 | ASSQGTGGSINYGYT
TRBJ1-3 | TRBV19 | ASGHRAYSGNTIY
TRBJ1-2 | TRBV15 | ATSRGANYGYT